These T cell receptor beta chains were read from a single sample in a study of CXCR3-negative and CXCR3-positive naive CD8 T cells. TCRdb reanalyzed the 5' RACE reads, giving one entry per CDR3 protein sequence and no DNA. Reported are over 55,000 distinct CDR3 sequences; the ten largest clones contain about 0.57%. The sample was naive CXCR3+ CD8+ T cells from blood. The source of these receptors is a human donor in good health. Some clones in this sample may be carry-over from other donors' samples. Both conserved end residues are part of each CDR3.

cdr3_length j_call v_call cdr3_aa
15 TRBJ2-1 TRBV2 CASSDLAGGYNEQFF
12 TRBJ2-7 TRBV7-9 CASSLAGDEQYF
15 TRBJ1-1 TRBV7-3 CASSSGTGGYTEAFF
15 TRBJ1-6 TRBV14 CASSLNGAENSPLHF
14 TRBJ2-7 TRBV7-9 CASSARDLTYEQYF
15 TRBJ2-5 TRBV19 CASSIIRLDGETQYF
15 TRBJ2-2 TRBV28 CASRFRDTLTGELFF
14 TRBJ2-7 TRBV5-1 CASSPGTHSYEQYF
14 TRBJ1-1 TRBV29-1 CSVEGSGGHTEAFF
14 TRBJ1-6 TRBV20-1 CSARVGPRASPLHF
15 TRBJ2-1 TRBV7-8 CASSVGDITYNEQFF
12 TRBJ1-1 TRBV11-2 CASSLGGQEAFF
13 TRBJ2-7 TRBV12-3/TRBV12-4 CASRQTDSYEQYF
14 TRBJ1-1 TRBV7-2 CASSLGGWGTEAFF
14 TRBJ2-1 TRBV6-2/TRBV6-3 CASSYSGTKNEQFF
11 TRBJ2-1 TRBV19 CASGVYNEQFF
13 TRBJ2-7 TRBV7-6 CASRGASSYEQYF
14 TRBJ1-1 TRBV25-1 CASSWTGESTEAFF
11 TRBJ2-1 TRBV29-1 CSVSVLNEQFF
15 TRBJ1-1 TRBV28 CASSPRTGGGTEAFF
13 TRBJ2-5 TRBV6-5 CASSYARRDREDF
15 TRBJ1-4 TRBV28 CASSAVPPHNEKLFF
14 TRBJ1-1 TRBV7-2 CASSLARETDEAFF
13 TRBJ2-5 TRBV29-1 CSVSVLEPGTQYF
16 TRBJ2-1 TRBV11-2 CASSPRESEEGNEQFF
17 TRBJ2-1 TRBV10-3 CAISVDSSSASYNEQFF
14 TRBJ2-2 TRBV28 CASSTRTNTGELFF
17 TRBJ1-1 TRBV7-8 CASSWVRASPPNTEAFF
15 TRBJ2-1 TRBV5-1 CASSLARAAYNEQFF
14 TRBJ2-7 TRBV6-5 CASMERGGAYEQYF
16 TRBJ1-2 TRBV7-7 CASSPYPGHSPYGYTF
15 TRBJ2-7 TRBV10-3 CAISIVRESSYEQYF
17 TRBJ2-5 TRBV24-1 CATSDLKAQGVRETQYF
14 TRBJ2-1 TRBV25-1 CASNLEGPYNEQFF
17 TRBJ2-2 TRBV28 CASSLRPSGGNTGELFF